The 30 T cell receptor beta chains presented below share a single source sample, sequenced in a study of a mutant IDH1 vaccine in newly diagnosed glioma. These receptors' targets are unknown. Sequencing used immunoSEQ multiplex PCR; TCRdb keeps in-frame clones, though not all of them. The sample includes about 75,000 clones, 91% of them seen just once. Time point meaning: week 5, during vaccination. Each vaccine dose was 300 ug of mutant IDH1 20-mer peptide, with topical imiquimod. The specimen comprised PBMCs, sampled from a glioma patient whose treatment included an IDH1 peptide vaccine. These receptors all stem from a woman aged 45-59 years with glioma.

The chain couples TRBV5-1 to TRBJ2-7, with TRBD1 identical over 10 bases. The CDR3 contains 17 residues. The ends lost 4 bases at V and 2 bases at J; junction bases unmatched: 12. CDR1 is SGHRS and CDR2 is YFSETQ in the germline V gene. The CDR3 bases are TGCGCCAGCAGCCCGGGGCTAGTAGGACAGGGGGCCTACGAGCAGTACTTC. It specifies CASSPGLVGQGAYEQYF.

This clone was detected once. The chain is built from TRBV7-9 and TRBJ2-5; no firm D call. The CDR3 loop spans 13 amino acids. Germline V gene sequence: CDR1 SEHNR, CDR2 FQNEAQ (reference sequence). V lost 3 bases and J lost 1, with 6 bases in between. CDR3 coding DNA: TGTGCCAGCAGCTTTCGCGGCCAAGAGACCCAGTACTTC. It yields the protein CASSFRGQETQYF.

Here the CDR3 DNA reads TGTGCCAGCAGTACCGGCGCAGGGGTCTACAATGAGCAGTTCTTC. It is translated as CASSTGAGVYNEQFF. This chain links TRBV28 with TRBJ2-1, with D possibly matching TRBD1 (6 bases). Germline loops: CDR1 MDHEN, CDR2 SYDVKM. Trimming left V 5 bases short and J 3 bases short, with 14 bases between. The CDR3 runs 15 residues.

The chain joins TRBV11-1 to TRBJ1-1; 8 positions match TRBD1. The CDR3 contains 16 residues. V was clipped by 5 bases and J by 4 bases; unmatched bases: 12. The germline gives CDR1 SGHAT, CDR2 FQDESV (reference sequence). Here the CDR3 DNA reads TGTGCCAGCAGCCCCCGACAGGGGTACTCGGCCACTGAAGCTTTCTTT. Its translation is CASSPRQGYSATEAFF.

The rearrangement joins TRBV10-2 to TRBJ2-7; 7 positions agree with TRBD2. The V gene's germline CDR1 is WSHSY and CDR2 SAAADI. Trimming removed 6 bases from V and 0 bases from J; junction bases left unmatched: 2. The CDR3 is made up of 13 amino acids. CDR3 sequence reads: CASRGGSSYEQYF. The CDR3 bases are TGCGCCAGCAGGGGGGGGAGCTCCTACGAGCAGTACTTC.

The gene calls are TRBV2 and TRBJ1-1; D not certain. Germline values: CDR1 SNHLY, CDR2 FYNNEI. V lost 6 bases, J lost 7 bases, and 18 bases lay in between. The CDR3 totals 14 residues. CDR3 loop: CASSRGWGGVEAFF. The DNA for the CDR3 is TGTGCCAGCAGCCGAGGATGGGGAGGCGTTGAAGCTTTCTTT.

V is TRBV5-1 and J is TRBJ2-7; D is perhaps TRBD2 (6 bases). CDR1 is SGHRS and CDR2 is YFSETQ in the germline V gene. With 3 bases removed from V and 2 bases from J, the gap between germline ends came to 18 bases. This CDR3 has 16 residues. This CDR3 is CASSSAMGGITYEQYF. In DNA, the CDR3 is TGCGCCAGCAGCTCGGCGATGGGCGGGATAACCTACGAGCAGTACTTC. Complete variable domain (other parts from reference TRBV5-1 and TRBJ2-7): KAGVTQTPRYLIKTRGQQVTLSCSPISGHRSVSWYQQTPGQGLQFLFEYFSETQRNKGNFPGRFSGRQFSNSRSEMNVSTLELGDSALYLCASSSAMGGITYEQYFGPGTRLTVT.

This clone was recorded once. This chain's CDR3 is CSVEGTSGYSYNEQFF. The CDR3 DNA is TGCAGCGTTGAGGGGACTAGCGGATATTCCTACAATGAGCAGTTCTTC. The rearrangement links TRBV29-1 to TRBJ2-1; 11 nucleotides agree with TRBD2. V shed 3 bases and J 1 base; nucleotides not matched to a gene: 5. CDR3 length: 16 amino acids. Germline CDR1 and CDR2: SQVTM and ANQGSEA.

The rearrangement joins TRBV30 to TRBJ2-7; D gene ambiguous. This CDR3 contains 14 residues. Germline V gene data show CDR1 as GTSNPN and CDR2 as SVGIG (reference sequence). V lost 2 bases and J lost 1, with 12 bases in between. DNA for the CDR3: TGTGCCTGGAGTAGAGAATCTAAATCCTACGAGCAGTACTTC. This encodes CAWSRESKSYEQYF.

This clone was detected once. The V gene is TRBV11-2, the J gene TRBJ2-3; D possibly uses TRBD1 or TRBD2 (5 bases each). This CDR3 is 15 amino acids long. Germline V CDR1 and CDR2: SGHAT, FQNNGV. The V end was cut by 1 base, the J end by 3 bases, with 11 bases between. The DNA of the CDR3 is TGTGCCAGCAGCTTAGGGGACGGACTTACAGATACGCAGTATTTT. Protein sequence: CASSLGDGLTDTQYF.

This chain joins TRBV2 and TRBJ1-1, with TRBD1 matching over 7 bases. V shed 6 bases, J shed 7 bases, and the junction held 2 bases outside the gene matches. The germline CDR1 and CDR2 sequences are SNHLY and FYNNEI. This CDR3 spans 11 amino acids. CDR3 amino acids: CASSRDSEAFF. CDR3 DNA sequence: TGTGCCAGCAGCCGGGACAGTGAAGCTTTCTTT.

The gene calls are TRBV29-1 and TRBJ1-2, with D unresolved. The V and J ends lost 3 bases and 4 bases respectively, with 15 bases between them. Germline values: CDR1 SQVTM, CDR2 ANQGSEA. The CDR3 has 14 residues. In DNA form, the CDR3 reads TGCAGCGTTGAGACCTCGGGAGGGATCTATGGCTACACCTTC. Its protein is CSVETSGGIYGYTF.

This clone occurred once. DNA for the CDR3: TGTGCCAGCAGCCCCCCAAGTCGGAAGAACACTGAAGCTTTCTTT. It yields the protein CASSPPSRKNTEAFF. This chain joins TRBV11-2 and TRBJ1-1, with unresolved D. CDR1 is SGHAT, CDR2 FQNNGV, per germline. This CDR3 comprises 15 residues. Trimming stripped 5 bases from V and 1 base from J, with 14 bases between.

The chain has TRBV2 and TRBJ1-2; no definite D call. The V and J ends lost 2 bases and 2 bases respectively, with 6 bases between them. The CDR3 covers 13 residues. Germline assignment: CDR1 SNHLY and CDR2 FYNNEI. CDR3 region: CASSEHQNYGYTF. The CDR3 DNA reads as TGTGCCAGCAGTGAACATCAGAACTATGGCTACACCTTC.

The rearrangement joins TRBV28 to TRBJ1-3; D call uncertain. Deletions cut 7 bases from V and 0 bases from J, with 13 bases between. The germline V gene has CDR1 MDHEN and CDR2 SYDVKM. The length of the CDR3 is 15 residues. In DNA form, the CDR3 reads TGTGCCAGCAAGACCCAGACCCTCTCTGGAAACACCATATATTTT. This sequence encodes CASKTQTLSGNTIYF.

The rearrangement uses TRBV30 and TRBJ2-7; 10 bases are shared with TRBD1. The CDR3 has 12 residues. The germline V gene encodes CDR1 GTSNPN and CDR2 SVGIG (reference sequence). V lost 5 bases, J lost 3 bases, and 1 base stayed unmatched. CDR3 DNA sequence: TGTGCCTGGGGGGACAGGGGCTACGAGCAGTACTTC. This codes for CAWGDRGYEQYF.

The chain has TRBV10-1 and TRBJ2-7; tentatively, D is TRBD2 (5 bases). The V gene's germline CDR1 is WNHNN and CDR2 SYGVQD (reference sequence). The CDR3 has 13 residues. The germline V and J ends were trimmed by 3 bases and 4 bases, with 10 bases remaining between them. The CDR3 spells CASSDRGWYEQYF. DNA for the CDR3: TGCGCCAGCAGTGATCGGGGTTGGTACGAGCAGTACTTC.

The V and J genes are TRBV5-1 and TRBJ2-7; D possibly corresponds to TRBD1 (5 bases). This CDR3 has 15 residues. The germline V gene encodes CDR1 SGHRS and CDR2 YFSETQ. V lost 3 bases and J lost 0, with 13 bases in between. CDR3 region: CASSSTGLSSYEQYF. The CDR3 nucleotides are TGCGCCAGCAGCTCCACAGGTCTTTCCTCCTACGAGCAGTACTTC.

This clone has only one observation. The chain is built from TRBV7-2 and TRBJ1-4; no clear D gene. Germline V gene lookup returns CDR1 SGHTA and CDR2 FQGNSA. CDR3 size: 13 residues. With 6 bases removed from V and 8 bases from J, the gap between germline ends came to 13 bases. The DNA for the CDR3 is TGTGCCAGCAGTCAGGACCCTTTCGAAAAACTGTTTTTT. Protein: CASSQDPFEKLFF.

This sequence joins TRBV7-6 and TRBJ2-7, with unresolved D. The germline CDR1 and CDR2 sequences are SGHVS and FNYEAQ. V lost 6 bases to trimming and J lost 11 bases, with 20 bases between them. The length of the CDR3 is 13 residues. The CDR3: CASSVDGLQKKYF. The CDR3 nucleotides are TGTGCCAGCAGTGTCGATGGGCTCCAGAAAAAGTACTTC.

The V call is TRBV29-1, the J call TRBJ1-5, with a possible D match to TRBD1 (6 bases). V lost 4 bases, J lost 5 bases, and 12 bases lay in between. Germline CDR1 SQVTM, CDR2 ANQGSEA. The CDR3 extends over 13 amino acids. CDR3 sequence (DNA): TGCAGCGTTGCTAGCAGGGGTGATCAGCCCCAGCATTTT. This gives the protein CSVASRGDQPQHF.

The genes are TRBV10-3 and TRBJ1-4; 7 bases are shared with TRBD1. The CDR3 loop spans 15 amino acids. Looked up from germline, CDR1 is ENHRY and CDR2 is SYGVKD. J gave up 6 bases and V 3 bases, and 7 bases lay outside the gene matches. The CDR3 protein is CAISEKTGKYEKLFF. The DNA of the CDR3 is TGTGCCATCAGTGAAAAGACAGGGAAGTATGAAAAACTGTTTTTT.

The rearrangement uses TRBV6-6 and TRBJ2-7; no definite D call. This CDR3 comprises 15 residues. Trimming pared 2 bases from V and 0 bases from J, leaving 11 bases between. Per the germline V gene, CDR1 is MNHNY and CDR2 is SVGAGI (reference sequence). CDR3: CASSYRAGSSYEQYF. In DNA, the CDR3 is TGTGCCAGCAGTTACCGAGCCGGCAGCTCCTACGAGCAGTACTTC.

The CDR3 spells CAPRTGRETQYF. The CDR3 DNA sequence: TGTGCCCCCCGGACAGGCAGAGAGACCCAGTACTTC. The chain uses TRBV30 and TRBJ2-5, with 7 positions matching TRBD1. Germline assignment: CDR1 GTSNPN and CDR2 SVGIG (reference sequence). The CDR3 is 12 amino acids. Trimming removed 8 bases from V and 4 bases from J; junction bases left unmatched: 7.

CDR3 nucleotides: TGTGCCATCAACAGGGGCGGCTATGGCTACACCTTC. Its protein is CAINRGGYGYTF. V gene TRBV10-3 combines with J gene TRBJ1-2; TRBD1 matches 7 bases. V was clipped by 7 bases and J by 4 bases; unmatched bases: 3. The V gene's germline CDR1 is ENHRY and CDR2 SYGVKD. The length of the CDR3 is 12 residues.

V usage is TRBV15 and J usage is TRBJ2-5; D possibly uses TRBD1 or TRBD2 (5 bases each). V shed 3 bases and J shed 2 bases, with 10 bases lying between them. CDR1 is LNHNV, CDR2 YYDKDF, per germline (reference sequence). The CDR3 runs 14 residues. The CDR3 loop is CATSRRGRQETQYF. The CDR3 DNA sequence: TGTGCCACCAGCAGGAGGGGCCGTCAAGAGACCCAGTACTTC.

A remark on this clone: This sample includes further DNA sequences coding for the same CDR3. CDR3 DNA sequence: TGTGCCAGCAGCTTAAGCTACGAGCAGTACTTC. Translated: CASSLSYEQYF. J is TRBJ2-7 and V is TRBV7-9; D is unclear. CDR3 length: 11 residues. CDR1 is SEHNR and CDR2 is FQNEAQ in the germline V gene (reference sequence). The germline V and J ends were trimmed by 2 bases and 3 bases, with 2 bases remaining between them.

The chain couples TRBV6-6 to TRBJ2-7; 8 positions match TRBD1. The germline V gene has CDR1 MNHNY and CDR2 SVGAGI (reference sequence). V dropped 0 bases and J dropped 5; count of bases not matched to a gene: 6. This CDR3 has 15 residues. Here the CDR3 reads CASSYSGQVPDEQYF. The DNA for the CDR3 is TGTGCCAGCAGTTACTCGGGACAGGTGCCTGACGAGCAGTACTTC.

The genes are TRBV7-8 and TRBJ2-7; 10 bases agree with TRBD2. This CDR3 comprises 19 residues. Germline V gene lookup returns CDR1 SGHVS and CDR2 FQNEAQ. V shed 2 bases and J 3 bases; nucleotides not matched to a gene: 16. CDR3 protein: CASSLKTGTSAILLYEQYF. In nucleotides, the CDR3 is TGTGCCAGCAGCTTAAAAACCGGGACTAGCGCTATCCTACTCTACGAGCAGTACTTC.

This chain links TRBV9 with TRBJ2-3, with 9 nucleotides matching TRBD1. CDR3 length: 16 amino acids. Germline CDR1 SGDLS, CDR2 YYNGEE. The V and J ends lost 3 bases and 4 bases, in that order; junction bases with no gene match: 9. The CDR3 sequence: CASSEGGTGLSDTQYF. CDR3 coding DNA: TGTGCCAGCAGCGAGGGGGGGACAGGGTTGTCAGATACGCAGTATTTT. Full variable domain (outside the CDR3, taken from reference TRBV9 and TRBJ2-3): DSGVTQTPKHLITATGQRVTLRCSPRSGDLSVYWYQQSLDQGLQFLIQYYNGEERAKGNILERFSAQQFPDLHSELNLSSLELGDSALYFCASSEGGTGLSDTQYFGPGTRLTVL.